The source of this T cell receptor beta chain is a study of patients and donors after allogeneic stem cell transplantation. Germline-derived CDR1 and CDR2 are SQVTM and ANQGSEA. This CDR3 has 16 residues. Trimming removed 3 bases from V and 2 bases from J, with 19 bases in between. TCRdb reprocessed the RT-PCR reads with MiXCR, giving one entry per CDR3 protein. The sample carries 920,000 or so distinct CDR3 sequences, about a sixth recorded once. The sequenced material came from blood, either unsorted or a sorted T cell fraction (not recorded which). This clonotype was obtained from a human donor who was either an allogeneic HSCT recipient or a stem cell or donor lymphocyte infusion donor (not recorded which). It is not recorded whose cells these are; they may come from a transplant donor. The chain links TRBV29-1 to TRBJ1-2, with D maybe TRBD1 (5 bases). CDR3 residues: CSVESPPGVGNYGYTF. The CDR3 nucleotides are TGCAGCGTTGAGTCCCCCCCGGGGGTGGGAAACTATGGCTACACCTTC.